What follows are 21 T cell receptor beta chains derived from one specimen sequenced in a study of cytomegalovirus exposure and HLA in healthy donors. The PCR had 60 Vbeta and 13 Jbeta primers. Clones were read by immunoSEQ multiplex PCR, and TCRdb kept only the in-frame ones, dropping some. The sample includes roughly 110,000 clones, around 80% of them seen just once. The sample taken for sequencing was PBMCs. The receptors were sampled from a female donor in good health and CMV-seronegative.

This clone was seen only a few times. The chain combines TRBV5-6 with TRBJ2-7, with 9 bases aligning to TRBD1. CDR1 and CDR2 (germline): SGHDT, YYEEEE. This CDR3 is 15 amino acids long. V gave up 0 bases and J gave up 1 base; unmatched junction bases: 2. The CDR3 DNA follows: TGTGCCAGCAGCTTGGCGACAGGGGGTTCCTACGAGCAGTACTTC. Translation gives CASSLATGGSYEQYF. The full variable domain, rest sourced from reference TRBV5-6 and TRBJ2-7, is DAGVTQSPTHLIKTRGQQVTLRCSPKSGHDTVSWYQQALGQGPQFIFQYYEEEERQRGNFPDRFSGHQFPNYSSELNVNALLLGDSALYLCASSLATGGSYEQYFGPGTRLTVT.

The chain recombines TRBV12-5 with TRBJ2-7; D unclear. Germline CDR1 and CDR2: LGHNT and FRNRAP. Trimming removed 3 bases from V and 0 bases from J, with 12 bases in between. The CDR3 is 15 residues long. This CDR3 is CASGLSQRSSYEQYF. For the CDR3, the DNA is TGTGCTAGTGGTTTATCTCAGAGGAGCTCCTACGAGCAGTACTTC.

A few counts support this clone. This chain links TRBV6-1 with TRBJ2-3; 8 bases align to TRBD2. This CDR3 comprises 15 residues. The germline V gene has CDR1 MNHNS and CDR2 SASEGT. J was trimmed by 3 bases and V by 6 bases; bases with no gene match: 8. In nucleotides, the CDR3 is TGTGCCAGCAGGGGGGGGACTAGAGAAACAGATACGCAGTATTTT. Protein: CASRGGTRETDTQYF.

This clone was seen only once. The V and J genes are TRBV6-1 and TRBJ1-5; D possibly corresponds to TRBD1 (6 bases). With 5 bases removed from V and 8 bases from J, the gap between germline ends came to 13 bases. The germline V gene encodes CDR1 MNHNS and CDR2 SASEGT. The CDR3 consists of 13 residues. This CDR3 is CASSIYRDKPQHF. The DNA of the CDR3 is TGTGCCAGCAGTATATACAGGGACAAGCCCCAGCATTTT.

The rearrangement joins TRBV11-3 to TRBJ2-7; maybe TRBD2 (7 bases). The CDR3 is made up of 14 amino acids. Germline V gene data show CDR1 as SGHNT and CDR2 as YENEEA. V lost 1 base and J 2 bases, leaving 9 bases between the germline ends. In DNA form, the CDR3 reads TGTGCCAGCAGCTTAGCGGGGGGCCCCTACGAGCAGTACTTC. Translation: CASSLAGGPYEQYF.

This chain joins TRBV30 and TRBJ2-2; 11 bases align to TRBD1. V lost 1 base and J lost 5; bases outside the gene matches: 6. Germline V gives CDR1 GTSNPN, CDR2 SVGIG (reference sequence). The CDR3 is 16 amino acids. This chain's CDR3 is CAWSAGQGAWTGELFF. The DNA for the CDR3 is TGTGCCTGGAGTGCCGGACAGGGGGCTTGGACCGGGGAGCTGTTTTTT.

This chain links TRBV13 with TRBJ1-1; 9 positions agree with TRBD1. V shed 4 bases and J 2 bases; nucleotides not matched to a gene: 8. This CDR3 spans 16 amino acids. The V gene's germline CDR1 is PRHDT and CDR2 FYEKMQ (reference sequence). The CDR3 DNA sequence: TGTGCCAGCAGCTCCGAGACGGGACAGGGAAACACTGAAGCTTTCTTT. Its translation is CASSSETGQGNTEAFF.

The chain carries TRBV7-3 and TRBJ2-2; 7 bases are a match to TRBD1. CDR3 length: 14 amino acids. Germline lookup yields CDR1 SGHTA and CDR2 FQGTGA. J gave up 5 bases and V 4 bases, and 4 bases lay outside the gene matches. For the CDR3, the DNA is TGTGCCAGCAGCTCCCGACAGGGAACCGGGGAGCTGTTTTTT. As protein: CASSSRQGTGELFF.

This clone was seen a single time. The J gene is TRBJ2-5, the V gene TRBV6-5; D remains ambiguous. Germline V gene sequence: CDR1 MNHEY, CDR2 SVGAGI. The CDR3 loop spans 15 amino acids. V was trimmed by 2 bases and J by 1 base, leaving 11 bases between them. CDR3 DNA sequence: TGTGCCAGCAGTTACACGTGGGCCACCCAAGAGACCCAGTACTTC. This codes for CASSYTWATQETQYF.

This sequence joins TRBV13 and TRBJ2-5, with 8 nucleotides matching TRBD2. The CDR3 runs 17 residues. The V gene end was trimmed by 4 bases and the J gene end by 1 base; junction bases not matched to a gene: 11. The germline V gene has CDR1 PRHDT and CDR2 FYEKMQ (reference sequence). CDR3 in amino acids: CASSSGGSGGGQETQYF. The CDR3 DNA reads TGTGCCAGCAGCTCGGGGGGGAGCGGGGGCGGCCAAGAGACCCAGTACTTC.

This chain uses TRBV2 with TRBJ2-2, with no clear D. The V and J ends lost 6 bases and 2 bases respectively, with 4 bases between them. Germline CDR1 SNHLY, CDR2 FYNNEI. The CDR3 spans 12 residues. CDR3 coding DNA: TGTGCCAGCAGCCCAAACACCGGGGAGCTGTTTTTT. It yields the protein CASSPNTGELFF.

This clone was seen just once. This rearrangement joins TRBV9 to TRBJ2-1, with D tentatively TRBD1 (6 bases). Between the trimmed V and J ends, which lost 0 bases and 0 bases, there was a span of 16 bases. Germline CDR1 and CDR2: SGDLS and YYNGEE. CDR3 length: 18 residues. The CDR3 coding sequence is TGTGCCAGCAGCGTAGAGGTAGATGGGACATTCTCCTACAATGAGCAGTTCTTC. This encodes CASSVEVDGTFSYNEQFF.

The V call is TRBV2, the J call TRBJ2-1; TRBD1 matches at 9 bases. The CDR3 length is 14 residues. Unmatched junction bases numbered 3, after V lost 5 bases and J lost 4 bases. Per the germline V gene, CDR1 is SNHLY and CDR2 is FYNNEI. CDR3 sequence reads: CASSTGTGYNEQFF. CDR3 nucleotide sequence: TGTGCCAGCAGTACCGGGACAGGGTACAATGAGCAGTTCTTC.

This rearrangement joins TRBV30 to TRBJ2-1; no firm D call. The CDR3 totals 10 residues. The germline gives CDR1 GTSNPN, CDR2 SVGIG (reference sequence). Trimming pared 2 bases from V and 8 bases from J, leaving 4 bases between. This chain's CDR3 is CAWSFDEQFF. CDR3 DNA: TGTGCCTGGAGTTTCGATGAGCAGTTCTTC.

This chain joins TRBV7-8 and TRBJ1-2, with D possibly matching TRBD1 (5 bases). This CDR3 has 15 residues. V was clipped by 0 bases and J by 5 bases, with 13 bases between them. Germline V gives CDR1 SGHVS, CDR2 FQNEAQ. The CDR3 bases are TGTGCCAGCAGCTTAGCCAACACGGGGGTTTATGGCTACACCTTC. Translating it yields CASSLANTGVYGYTF.

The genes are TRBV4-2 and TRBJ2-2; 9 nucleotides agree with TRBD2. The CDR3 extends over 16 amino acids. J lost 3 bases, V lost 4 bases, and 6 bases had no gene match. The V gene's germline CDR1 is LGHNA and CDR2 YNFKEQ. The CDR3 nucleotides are TGTGCCAGCAGCCCAAACCGACTAGCGGACACCGGGGAGCTGTTTTTT. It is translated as CASSPNRLADTGELFF.

The chain's CDR3 is CAWTGRDTEAFF. As DNA, the CDR3 is TGTGCCTGGACTGGGAGGGACACTGAAGCTTTCTTT. The chain couples TRBV30 to TRBJ1-1; D is unresolved. The V gene's germline CDR1 is GTSNPN and CDR2 SVGIG (reference sequence). Trimming stripped 4 bases from V and 3 bases from J, with 9 bases between. The CDR3 is 12 residues long.

The CDR3 DNA follows: TGTGCCAGCAGAACTACAGGGAGAGAGGGCTACACCTTC. It yields the protein CASRTTGREGYTF. The rearrangement uses TRBV6-5 and TRBJ1-2, with TRBD1 as a possible D gene (6 bases). The V end lost 6 bases, the J end lost 8 bases, and 16 bases lay between the germline ends. This CDR3 spans 13 amino acids. Germline loops: CDR1 MNHEY, CDR2 SVGAGI.

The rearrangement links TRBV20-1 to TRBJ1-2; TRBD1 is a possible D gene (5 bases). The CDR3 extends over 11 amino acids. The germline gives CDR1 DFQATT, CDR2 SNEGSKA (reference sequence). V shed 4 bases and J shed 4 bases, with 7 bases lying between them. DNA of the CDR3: TGCAGTGCTATAGACAGCTATGGCTACACCTTC. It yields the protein CSAIDSYGYTF.

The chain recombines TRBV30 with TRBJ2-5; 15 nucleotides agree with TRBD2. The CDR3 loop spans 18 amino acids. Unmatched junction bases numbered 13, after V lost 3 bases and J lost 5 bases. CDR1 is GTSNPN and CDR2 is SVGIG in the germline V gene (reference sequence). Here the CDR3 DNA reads TGTGCCTGGAGCGTCCACGGACTAGCGGGGGGGCCATGCGAGACCCAGTACTTC. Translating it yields CAWSVHGLAGGPCETQYF.

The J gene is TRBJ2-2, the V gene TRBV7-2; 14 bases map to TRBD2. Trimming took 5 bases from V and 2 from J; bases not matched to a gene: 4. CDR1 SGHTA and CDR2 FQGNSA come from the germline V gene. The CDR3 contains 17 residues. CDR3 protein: CASSPGTSGGNTGELFF. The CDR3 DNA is TGTGCCAGCAGCCCCGGGACTAGCGGGGGAAACACCGGGGAGCTGTTTTTT.